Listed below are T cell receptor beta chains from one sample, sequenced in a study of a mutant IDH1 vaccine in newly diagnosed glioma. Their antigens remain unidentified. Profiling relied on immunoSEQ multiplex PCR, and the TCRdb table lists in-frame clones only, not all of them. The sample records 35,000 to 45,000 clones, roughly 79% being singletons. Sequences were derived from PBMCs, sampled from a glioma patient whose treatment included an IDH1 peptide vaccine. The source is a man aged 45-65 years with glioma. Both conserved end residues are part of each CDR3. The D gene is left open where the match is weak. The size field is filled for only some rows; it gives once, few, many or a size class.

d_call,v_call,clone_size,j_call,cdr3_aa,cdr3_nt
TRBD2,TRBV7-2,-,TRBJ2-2,CASSWTSGTTGELFF,TGTGCCAGCAGCTGGACTAGCGGGACCACCGGGGAGCTGTTTTTT
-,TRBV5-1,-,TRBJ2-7,CASRPTSGSYEQYF,TGCGCCAGCAGACCGACCAGCGGGTCCTACGAGCAGTACTTC
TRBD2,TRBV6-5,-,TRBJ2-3,CASSYSSSGGRDTQYF,TGTGCCAGCAGTTACTCGAGTAGCGGGGGCAGAGATACGCAGTATTTT
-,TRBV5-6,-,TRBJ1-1,CASSPGLNTEAFF,TGTGCCAGCAGCCCCGGGCTGAACACTGAAGCTTTCTTT
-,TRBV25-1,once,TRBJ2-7,CASGEDSTYYEQYF,TGTGCCAGCGGGGAAGACAGTACCTACTACGAGCAGTACTTC
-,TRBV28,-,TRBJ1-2,CASRLQGSNYGYTF,TGTGCCAGCAGACTACAGGGATCTAACTATGGCTACACCTTC
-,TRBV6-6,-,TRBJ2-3,CASSSVGTPRKDTQYF,TGTGCCAGCAGTTCAGTCGGGACCCCGAGGAAAGATACGCAGTATTTT
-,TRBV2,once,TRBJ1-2,CASSLQGIYGGYTF,TGTGCCAGCAGTTTGCAGGGTATCTATGGGGGCTACACCTTC
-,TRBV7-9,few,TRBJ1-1,CASEKDTEAFF,TGTGCCAGCGAAAAGGACACTGAAGCTTTCTTT
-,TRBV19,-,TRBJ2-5,CASSPGVETQYF,TGTGCCAGTAGCCCCGGAGTGGAGACCCAGTACTTC
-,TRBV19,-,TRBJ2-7,CASSSPRGEQYF,TGTGCCAGTAGTTCCCCTCGGGGGGAGCAGTACTTC
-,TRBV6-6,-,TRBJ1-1,CASSYSVTEAFF,TGTGCCAGCAGTTACTCGGTGACTGAAGCTTTCTTT
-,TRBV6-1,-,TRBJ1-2,CASSETLLRYTF,TGTGCCAGCAGTGAAACGTTATTGCGCTACACCTTC
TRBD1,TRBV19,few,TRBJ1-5,CASNGQGYNQPQHF,TGTGCCAGTAATGGACAGGGGTACAATCAGCCCCAGCATTTT
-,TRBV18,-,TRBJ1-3,CASSPSGNGNTIYF,TGTGCCAGCTCACCATCAGGGAATGGAAACACCATATATTTT
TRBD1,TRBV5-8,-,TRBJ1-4,CASSLGDRPTNEKLFF,TGTGCCAGCAGCTTGGGGGACAGGCCAACTAATGAAAAACTGTTTTTT
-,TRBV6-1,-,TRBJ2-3,CASRVLSTDTQYF,TGTGCCAGCAGGGTATTGAGCACAGATACGCAGTATTTT
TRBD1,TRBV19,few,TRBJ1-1,CASSLGTGEMGSAFF,TGTGCCAGTAGTCTCGGGACAGGGGAGATGGGGTCGGCTTTCTTT
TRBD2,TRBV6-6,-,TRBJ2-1,CASRELAGLFF,TGTGCCAGCAGAGAACTAGCGGGCTTGTTCTTC
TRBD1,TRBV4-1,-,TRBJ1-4,CASSQPNRGQNEKLFF,TGCGCCAGCAGCCAACCTAACAGGGGGCAGAATGAAAAACTGTTTTTT
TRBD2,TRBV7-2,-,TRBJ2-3,CASSLGLAGTDTQYF,TGTGCCAGCAGCTTGGGACTAGCGGGCACAGATACGCAGTATTTT
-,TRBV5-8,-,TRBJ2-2,CASSYEVGTGELFF,TGTGCCAGCAGTTATGAAGTGGGCACCGGGGAGCTGTTTTTT
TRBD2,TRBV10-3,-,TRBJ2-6,CAISALAGGSGANVLTF,TGTGCCATCAGTGCCTTGGCGGGAGGTTCTGGGGCCAACGTCCTGACTTTC
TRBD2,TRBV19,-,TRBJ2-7,CASSISGGAREQYF,TGTGCCAGTAGTATAAGCGGGGGGGCCCGCGAGCAGTACTTC
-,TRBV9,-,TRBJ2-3,CASSEQGTSTDTQYF,TGTGCCAGCAGCGAACAGGGGACTAGCACAGATACGCAGTATTTT
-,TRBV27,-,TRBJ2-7,CASSFGDEQYF,TGTGCCAGCAGTTTTGGGGACGAGCAGTACTTC
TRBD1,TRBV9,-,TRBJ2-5,CASSVEGAVETQYF,TGTGCCAGCAGCGTAGAGGGGGCGGTGGAGACCCAGTACTTC